This T cell receptor beta chain was profiled in a study of blood T cell repertoires in COVID-19. Study summary: There were acute and convalescent COVID-19 samples, and they came from the United States, Italy and Spain. T cells, B-cell-depleted T cells, or PBMCs provided the cDNA or gDNA that served as material.

How the authors handled the data: Reference gene primer amplification in the assay estimated nucleated cell counts. Produced via immunoSEQ multiplex PCR; TCRdb's table is partial and in-frame only. D and trimming come from the DNA, and the V and J calls and clone size come from that table. Seen here are about 14,000 clones, about 87% observed once, and the top ten hold roughly 32%. Germline CDR1 and CDR2: LGHNA and YSLEER. CDR3 length: 13 residues. With V trimmed by 7 bases and J by 3 bases, 3 bases remained unmatched. This clone showed up just once. The sequence was obtained from a human donor in a cohort sampled during active COVID-19. The sample comprised peripheral blood. The chain links TRBV4-3 to TRBJ1-1, with 9 bases aligning to TRBD1. CDR3 nucleotides: TGCGCCAGCAACCGGGACAGGGACACTGAAGCTTTCTTT. As protein: CASNRDRDTEAFF.